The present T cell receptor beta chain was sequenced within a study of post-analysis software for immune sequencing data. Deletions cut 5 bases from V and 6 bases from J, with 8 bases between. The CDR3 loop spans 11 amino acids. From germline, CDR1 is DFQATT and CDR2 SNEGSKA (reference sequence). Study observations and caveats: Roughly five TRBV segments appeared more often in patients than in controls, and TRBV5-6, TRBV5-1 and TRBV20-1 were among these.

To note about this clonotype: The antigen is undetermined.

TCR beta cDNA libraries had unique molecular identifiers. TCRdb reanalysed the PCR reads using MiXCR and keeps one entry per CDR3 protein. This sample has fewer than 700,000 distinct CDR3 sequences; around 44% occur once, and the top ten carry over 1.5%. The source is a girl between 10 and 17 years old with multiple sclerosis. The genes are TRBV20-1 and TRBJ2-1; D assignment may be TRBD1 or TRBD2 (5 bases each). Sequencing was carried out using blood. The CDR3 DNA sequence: TGCAGTGCTGGGGGATCCAATGAGCAGTTCTTC. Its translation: CSAGGSNEQFF.